The 16 T cell receptor beta chains below come from one sample, sequenced in a study of blood T cell repertoires in COVID-19. Assay used: immunoSEQ multiplex PCR; TCRdb lists only in-frame clones, some missing. In the table there are some 180,000 clones, 85% of which are singletons. The specimen sequenced was PBMCs or T cells enriched from blood (not recorded which). Source of these receptors: a man aged 35 to 55 who had recovered from COVID-19.

The chain links TRBV7-3 to TRBJ1-1; no firm D call. The V and J ends lost 3 bases and 0 bases respectively, with 5 bases between them. Germline loops: CDR1 SGHTA, CDR2 FQGTGA. The CDR3 has 13 amino acids. The CDR3 protein is CASSLTLNTEAFF. CDR3 coding DNA: TGTGCCAGCAGCTTGACATTGAACACTGAAGCTTTCTTT.

This chain uses TRBV27 with TRBJ2-7; 9 bases map to TRBD1. Germline values: CDR1 MNHEY, CDR2 SMNVEV (reference sequence). The CDR3 spans 14 residues. J gave up 5 bases and V 3 bases, and 5 bases lay outside the gene matches. CDR3 sequence (DNA): TGTGCCAGCAGTTTTGGGACAGGGCCCAACGAGCAGTACTTC. Protein: CASSFGTGPNEQYF.

The rearrangement joins TRBV19 to TRBJ1-1; possible D gene TRBD1, 5 bases. Germline lookup yields CDR1 LNHDA and CDR2 SQIVND (reference sequence). The CDR3 is 13 residues long. Trimming took 7 bases from V and 8 from J, leaving 17 bases between them. The CDR3 is CASTDPRGLEAFF. The CDR3 DNA sequence: TGTGCCAGTACCGACCCGAGGGGACTCGAAGCTTTCTTT.

This sequence joins TRBV19 and TRBJ1-5; weak D call: TRBD1 (5 bases). Germline-derived CDR1 and CDR2 are LNHDA and SQIVND (reference sequence). This CDR3 is 15 amino acids long. With 7 bases removed from V and 0 bases from J, the gap between germline ends came to 13 bases. This CDR3 reads CASTRQGYSNQPQHF. CDR3 DNA: TGTGCCAGTACAAGGCAGGGTTATAGCAATCAGCCCCAGCATTTT.

The chain recombines TRBV9 with TRBJ2-5; tentative D call: TRBD1 (6 bases). Per the germline V gene, CDR1 is SGDLS and CDR2 is YYNGEE. The V and J ends lost 1 base and 4 bases respectively, with 11 bases between them. CDR3 length: 14 amino acids. The CDR3 DNA is TGTGCCAGCAGCGTACAGACAGGCGTAGAGACCCAGTACTTC. Protein product: CASSVQTGVETQYF.

The V gene is TRBV2, the J gene TRBJ2-7, with no clear D. The CDR3 is 13 amino acids. Germline CDR1 is SNHLY and CDR2 is FYNNEI. V lost 1 base, J lost 6 bases, and 10 bases lay in between. Written as DNA, the CDR3 is TGTGCCAGCAGTGAAGGTACAGCCCGCGAGCAGTACTTC. Encoded protein: CASSEGTAREQYF.

This sequence joins TRBV20-1 and TRBJ1-1, with D perhaps TRBD1 (5 bases). The CDR3 has 13 residues. Germline CDR1 and CDR2: DFQATT and SNEGSKA (reference sequence). Trimming pared 3 bases from V and 4 bases from J, leaving 12 bases between. CDR3 DNA sequence: TGCAGTGCTAGTTCGGGGGTTACCACTGAAGCTTTCTTT. Translating it yields CSASSGVTTEAFF.

The V call is TRBV18, the J call TRBJ2-7; D possibly corresponds to TRBD1 (5 bases). The germline V gene has CDR1 KGHSH and CDR2 LQKENI. The CDR3 has 14 amino acids. Trimming left V 0 bases short and J 2 bases short, with 8 bases between. This CDR3 reads CASSPPTEPYEQYF. In DNA, the CDR3 is TGTGCCAGCTCACCACCGACAGAGCCCTACGAGCAGTACTTC.

This clone was seen only once. This chain links TRBV18 with TRBJ2-5, with D perhaps TRBD1 (6 bases). With 4 bases removed from V and 4 bases from J, the gap between germline ends came to 10 bases. In germline, CDR1 is KGHSH, CDR2 LQKENI. This CDR3 is built from 13 residues. The CDR3 bases are TGTGCCAGCTCACAGGGGGTGGCAGAGACCCAGTACTTC. It specifies CASSQGVAETQYF.

This rearrangement joins TRBV11-2 to TRBJ2-7; 8 bases are a match to TRBD2. The trim removed 0 bases at V and 1 base at J, leaving 2 bases unmatched. Germline-derived CDR1 and CDR2 are SGHAT and FQNNGV. The CDR3 is 15 residues long. The CDR3 loop is CASSLEGGRSYEQYF. The CDR3 DNA is TGTGCCAGCAGCTTAGAAGGCGGGAGGTCCTACGAGCAGTACTTC.

The chain carries TRBV3-1 (or the pseudogene TRBV3-2) and TRBJ1-4; maybe TRBD1 (5 bases). V lost 6 bases, J lost 8 bases, and 13 bases lay in between. Germline CDR1 and CDR2: LGHDT and YNNKEL (reference sequence). The CDR3 has 13 amino acids. CDR3 in amino acids: CASRAGREEKLFF. DNA for the CDR3: TGTGCCAGCAGGGCAGGGAGGGAAGAAAAACTGTTTTTT.

The genes are TRBV30 and TRBJ2-7; TRBD2 matches at 9 bases. CDR1 is GTSNPN, CDR2 SVGIG, per germline (reference sequence). With V trimmed by 2 bases and J by 3 bases, 11 bases remained unmatched. The CDR3 runs 16 residues. This CDR3 is CAWSRPPLREGYEQYF. As DNA, the CDR3 is TGTGCCTGGAGTCGCCCCCCTCTGCGGGAGGGCTACGAGCAGTACTTC.

The chain employs TRBV27 and TRBJ2-7; TRBD2 matches 9 bases. The CDR3 spans 17 residues. The ends lost 6 bases at V and 4 bases at J; junction bases unmatched: 16. Germline V gives CDR1 MNHEY, CDR2 SMNVEV (reference sequence). The CDR3: CASRKTSPAGGFYEQYF. The CDR3 DNA follows: TGTGCCAGCAGGAAAACTTCGCCAGCGGGGGGCTTTTACGAGCAGTACTTC.

The chain combines TRBV28 with TRBJ1-6, with 8 nucleotides matching TRBD1. The V gene end was trimmed by 3 bases and the J gene end by 8 bases; junction bases not matched to a gene: 9. This CDR3 is 16 amino acids long. CDR1 and CDR2 from the germline V gene are MDHEN and SYDVKM. The CDR3 spells CASSLPGGLSYSPLHF. CDR3 DNA: TGTGCCAGCAGTTTGCCAGGGGGCCTGTCGTATTCACCCCTCCACTTT.

The CDR3 nucleotides are TGTGCCAGTAAATTGTGGGACAGGGGTTCAGACAATCAGCCCCAGCATTTT. Amino acid sequence: CASKLWDRGSDNQPQHF. The chain uses TRBV19 and TRBJ1-5, with 10 positions matching TRBD1. CDR1 and CDR2 (germline): LNHDA, SQIVND (reference sequence). The CDR3 is 17 amino acids. Trimming took 7 bases from V and 3 from J; bases not matched to a gene: 12.

The rearrangement links TRBV30 to TRBJ2-4; TRBD1 matches at 7 bases. V trimming: 0 bases; J trimming: 4 bases; junction bases outside the gene matches: 3. The V gene's germline CDR1 is GTSNPN and CDR2 SVGIG (reference sequence). The CDR3 length is 14 residues. The DNA for the CDR3 is TGTGCCTGGAGTGTAATGGGACAGAAAAACATTCAGTACTTC. It is translated as CAWSVMGQKNIQYF. Full variable domain (outside the CDR3, taken from reference TRBV30 and TRBJ2-4): SQTIHQWPATLVQPVGSPLSLECTVEGTSNPNLYWYRQAAGRGLQLLFYSVGIGQISSEVPQNLSASRPQDRQFILSSKKLLLSDSGFYLCAWSVMGQKNIQYFGAGTRLSVL.